This T cell receptor (beta chain) came from a study of brain T cells in children with intractable seizures. The study's findings and limits: Patients' HCMV serostatus was unknown; virus specificity rests on CDR3 similarity alone.

Pre-surgery treatment included at least one anti-epileptic drug. Sequenced by immunoSEQ multiplex PCR; TCRdb stores in-frame clones only, minus some. The table includes 110,000 or so clones, around 94% detected once. In regard to this clone: Its specificity is not known.

V dropped 0 bases and J dropped 3 bases, with 3 bases sitting between them. The CDR3 runs to 12 residues. Germline CDR1 and CDR2: SGHDT and YYEEEE. The chain has TRBV5-6 and TRBJ1-1, with D unresolved. This TCR was recovered from a boy younger than two with hemimegalencephaly and intractable seizures. Here the sequenced sample was peripheral blood, taken at surgery. CDR3 protein: CASSLGHTEAFF. The CDR3 DNA reads as TGTGCCAGCAGCTTGGGACACACTGAAGCTTTCTTT.